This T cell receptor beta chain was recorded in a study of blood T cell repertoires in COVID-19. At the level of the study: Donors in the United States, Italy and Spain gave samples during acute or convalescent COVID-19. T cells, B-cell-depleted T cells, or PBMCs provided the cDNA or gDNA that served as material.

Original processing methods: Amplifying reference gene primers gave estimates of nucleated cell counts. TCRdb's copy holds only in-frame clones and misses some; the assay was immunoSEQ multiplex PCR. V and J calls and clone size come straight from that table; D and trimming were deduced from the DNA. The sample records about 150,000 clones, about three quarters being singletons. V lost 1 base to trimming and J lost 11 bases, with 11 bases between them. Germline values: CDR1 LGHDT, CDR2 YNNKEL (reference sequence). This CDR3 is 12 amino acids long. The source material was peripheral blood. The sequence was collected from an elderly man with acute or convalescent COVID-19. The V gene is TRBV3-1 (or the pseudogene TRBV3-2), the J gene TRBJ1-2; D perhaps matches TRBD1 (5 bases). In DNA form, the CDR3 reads TGTGCCAGCAGCCAAGGGGCAGGGCCTTACACCTTC. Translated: CASSQGAGPYTF.